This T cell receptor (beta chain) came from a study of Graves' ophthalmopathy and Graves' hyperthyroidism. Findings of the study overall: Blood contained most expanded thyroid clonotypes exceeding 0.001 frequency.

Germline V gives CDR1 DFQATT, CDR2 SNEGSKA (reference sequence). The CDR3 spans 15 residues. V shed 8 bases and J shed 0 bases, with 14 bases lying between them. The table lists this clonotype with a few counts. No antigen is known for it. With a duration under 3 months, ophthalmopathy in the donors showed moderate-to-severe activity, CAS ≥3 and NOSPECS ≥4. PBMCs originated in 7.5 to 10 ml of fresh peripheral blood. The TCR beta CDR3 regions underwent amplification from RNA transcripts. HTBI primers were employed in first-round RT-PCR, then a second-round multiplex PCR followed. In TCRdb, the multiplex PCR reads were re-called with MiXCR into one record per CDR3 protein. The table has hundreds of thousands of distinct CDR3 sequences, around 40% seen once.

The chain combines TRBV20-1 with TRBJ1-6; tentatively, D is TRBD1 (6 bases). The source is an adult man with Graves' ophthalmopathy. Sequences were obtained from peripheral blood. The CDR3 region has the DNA TGCAGTCCCCTGATAGGGGGCTCCTATAATTCACCCCTCCACTTT. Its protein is CSPLIGGSYNSPLHF.